This TCR beta chain was documented in a study of response to subunit inactivated influenza vaccine. In germline, CDR1 is SSHAT, CDR2 FNYEAQ (reference sequence). CDR3 length: 15 residues. TCRdb passed the RT-PCR reads through MiXCR, listing each CDR3 protein once. This sample carries under 800,000 distinct CDR3 sequences, over 11% of them seen once, and the ten largest clones take approximately 6.5%. Findings and caveats of the study: Few new T cells, the authors suggested, are recruited by each seasonal influenza vaccination.

With respect to this clonotype: As yet, its antigen is unknown. The junction departs from the called germline gene at one end, perhaps through a read error.

The sample was PBMCs from blood, taken around 15 days before vaccination. The TCR originated in a man aged 50-59 years who received an inactivated influenza vaccine. This rearrangement joins TRBV7-7 to TRBJ2-1, with TRBD2 matching 13 bases. CDR3 DNA: TGTGCTAGCAGCTTAGGGGGGACTAGCGGGGATGAGCAGTTCTTC. Translation: CASSLGGTSGDEQFF.